The 27 T cell receptor beta chains below were found in one sample sequenced in a study of blood T cell repertoires in COVID-19. Sequenced by immunoSEQ multiplex PCR; TCRdb stores in-frame clones only, minus some. The table records almost 500,000 clones, approximately 91% of them present only once. Sequenced: PBMCs or T cells enriched from blood (not recorded which). These receptors all stem from a woman in her sixties or seventies who had recovered from COVID-19.

The rearrangement joins TRBV10-1 to TRBJ2-4; D perhaps matches TRBD2 (6 bases). V was cut by 4 bases and J by 0 bases, with 7 bases left in between. The CDR3 extends over 14 amino acids. Germline assignment: CDR1 WNHNN and CDR2 SYGVQD (reference sequence). CDR3 residues: CASSVAVAKNIQYF. The CDR3 nucleotides are TGCGCCAGCAGTGTAGCGGTAGCCAAAAACATTCAGTACTTC.

The rearrangement links TRBV21-1 to TRBJ2-7; the D call in the table, TRBD1, was not verified against the DNA. TRBV21-1 is tagged as a pseudogene. The CDR3 extends over 16 amino acids. CDR3 coding DNA: TGTGCCAGCAGCGACAAACCGGGACAGGGGAACTACGAGCAGTACGTC. Protein sequence: CASSDKPGQGNYEQYV.

V and J are TRBV3-1 (or the pseudogene TRBV3-2) and TRBJ2-7; D remains ambiguous. Looked up from germline, CDR1 is LGHDT and CDR2 is YNNKEL (reference sequence). CDR3 length: 13 residues. V was cut by 2 bases and J by 5 bases, with 10 bases left in between. CDR3: CASSQIGSDEQYF. CDR3 coding DNA: TGTGCCAGCAGCCAAATAGGCAGCGACGAGCAGTACTTC.

J is TRBJ1-2 and V is TRBV6-2 or TRBV6-3; D is possibly TRBD1 (6 bases). Between the trimmed V and J ends, which lost 0 bases and 5 bases, there was a span of 7 bases. Germline V gene lookup returns CDR1 MNHEY and CDR2 SVGEGT. The CDR3 sequence is 13 residues long. The CDR3 reads CASSYSGTYGYTF. CDR3 DNA: TGTGCCAGCAGTTACTCGGGGACATATGGCTACACCTTC.

The chain employs TRBV9 and TRBJ2-2, with 10 bases identical to TRBD2. The CDR3 is made up of 15 amino acids. Trimming cost V 3 bases and J 6 bases; bases outside gene matches: 5. Germline loops: CDR1 SGDLS, CDR2 YYNGEE. The DNA of the CDR3 is TGTGCCAGCAGCGAGAGCGGGGGGGCCGCCGGGGAGCTGTTTTTT. It codes for CASSESGGAAGELFF.

This chain uses TRBV5-1 with TRBJ1-4, with 7 bases that match TRBD1. The CDR3 extends over 15 amino acids. CDR1 and CDR2 (germline): SGHRS, YFSETQ. The V and J ends lost 0 bases and 6 bases, in that order; junction bases with no gene match: 5. Written as DNA, the CDR3 is TGCGCCAGCAGCTTGGCCCTAGGGGGCGATGAAAAACTGTTTTTT. It encodes CASSLALGGDEKLFF.

In its sample, this clone was seen once. V gene TRBV30 combines with J gene TRBJ2-5; D not certain. The length of the CDR3 is 10 residues. Germline values: CDR1 GTSNPN, CDR2 SVGIG (reference sequence). The V gene lost 7 bases and the J gene lost 5 bases, with 8 bases spanning the gap. CDR3 in amino acids: CAFGLETQYF. The CDR3 region has the DNA TGTGCCTTTGGGCTTGAGACCCAGTACTTC.

The chain carries TRBV24-1 and TRBJ2-1; no reliable D call. The CDR3 is 16 residues long. Germline-derived CDR1 and CDR2 are KGHDR and SFDVKD. The V end was cut by 0 bases, the J end by 0 bases, with 8 bases between. The CDR3 sequence is CATSDLGADSYNEQFF. CDR3 nucleotides: TGTGCCACCAGTGATTTGGGCGCGGACTCCTACAATGAGCAGTTCTTC.

The V and J genes are TRBV7-2 and TRBJ2-3, with a possible D match to TRBD2 (7 bases). Trimming stripped 2 bases from V and 9 bases from J, with 21 bases between. The CDR3 contains 16 residues. Germline-derived CDR1 and CDR2 are SGHTA and FQGNSA. The CDR3 DNA reads as TGTGCCAGCAGCTTAAAACGGGGGGCCTTAGTAGGGACGCAGTATTTT. Amino acid sequence: CASSLKRGALVGTQYF.

J is TRBJ2-3 and V is TRBV11-2; D unresolved. CDR1 is SGHAT, CDR2 FQNNGV, per germline. V lost 4 bases to trimming and J lost 8 bases, with 10 bases between them. The CDR3 is made up of 12 amino acids. The CDR3 region is CASSYPSGTQYF. CDR3 DNA sequence: TGTGCCAGCAGCTACCCCTCGGGTACGCAGTATTTT. Combining the CDR3 with reference TRBV11-2 and TRBJ2-3 gives the whole variable domain EAGVAQSPRYKIIEKRQSVAFWCNPISGHATLYWYQQILGQGPKLLIQFQNNGVVDDSQLPKDRFSAERLKGVDSTLKIQPAKLEDSAVYLCASSYPSGTQYFGPGTRLTVL.

This clone appeared a single time. J is TRBJ1-1 and V is TRBV24-1; D is possibly TRBD1 (6 bases). The CDR3 spans 15 residues. Germline V gene sequence: CDR1 KGHDR, CDR2 SFDVKD. Trimming removed 2 bases at V and 2 bases at J, with 11 bases between. CDR3 sequence (DNA): TGTGCCACCAGTGATTCCAGGGGAACTAACACTGAAGCTTTCTTT. As protein: CATSDSRGTNTEAFF.

The V gene is TRBV7-8, the J gene TRBJ1-3; D not resolved. Germline loops: CDR1 SGHVS, CDR2 FQNEAQ. The germline V and J ends were trimmed by 6 bases and 0 bases, with 12 bases remaining between them. CDR3 size: 15 residues. The CDR3 spells CASSRTTSSGNTIYF. CDR3 bases: TGTGCCAGCAGTCGTACGACTAGCTCTGGAAACACCATATATTTT.

This rearrangement joins TRBV2 to TRBJ1-6; no clear D. The V end was cut by 5 bases, the J end by 1 base, with 6 bases between. Looked up from germline, CDR1 is SNHLY and CDR2 is FYNNEI. The CDR3 spans 14 residues. The DNA for the CDR3 is TGTGCCAGCAGTCCACAATCCTATAATTCACCCCTCCACTTT. Translated: CASSPQSYNSPLHF.

V usage is TRBV7-9 and J usage is TRBJ1-2; 7 positions agree with TRBD1. Germline V CDR1 and CDR2: SEHNR, FQNEAQ (reference sequence). V lost 2 bases, J lost 8 bases, and 11 bases stayed unmatched. CDR3 length: 15 residues. This chain's CDR3 is CASSLTLTGLYGYTF. CDR3 sequence (DNA): TGTGCCAGCAGCTTAACCTTGACAGGGTTATACGGCTACACCTTC.

This sequence joins TRBV3-1 (or the pseudogene TRBV3-2) and TRBJ2-7; D ambiguous. CDR1 is LGHDT, CDR2 YNNKEL, per germline (reference sequence). The CDR3 extends over 14 amino acids. V lost 3 bases and J lost 3, with 12 bases in between. The CDR3 DNA follows: TGTGCCAGCAGCCAGGGCGACACCCGCTACGAGCAGTACTTC. Translating it yields CASSQGDTRYEQYF.

This sequence joins TRBV7-9 and TRBJ2-3, with a tentative D call TRBD2 (5 bases). CDR1 is SEHNR and CDR2 is FQNEAQ in the germline V gene (reference sequence). V lost 5 bases and J lost 4, with 13 bases in between. CDR3 length equals 14 residues. CDR3 coding DNA: TGTGCCAGCAGCCGGACCTACGGGGCAGATACGCAGTATTTT. Protein sequence: CASSRTYGADTQYF.

V usage is TRBV19 and J usage is TRBJ2-6, with D unresolved. V was trimmed by 1 base and J by 0 bases, leaving 10 bases between them. From germline, CDR1 is LNHDA and CDR2 SQIVND (reference sequence). The CDR3 has 17 amino acids. The CDR3 region has the DNA TGTGCCAGTAGTATAGCCGCGGCAGACTCTGGGGCCAACGTCCTGACTTTC. This gives the protein CASSIAAADSGANVLTF.

The chain has TRBV13 and TRBJ2-1; tentative D call: TRBD2 (6 bases). CDR1 and CDR2 from the germline V gene are PRHDT and FYEKMQ (reference sequence). This CDR3 has 17 residues. V lost 0 bases and J 0 bases, leaving 12 bases between the germline ends. Here the CDR3 reads CASSLGERASSYNEQFF. CDR3 in DNA: TGTGCCAGCAGCTTAGGGGAGCGGGCCAGCTCCTACAATGAGCAGTTCTTC.

The genes are TRBV3-1 (or the pseudogene TRBV3-2) and TRBJ2-7; 9 bases align to TRBD1. The CDR3 length is 15 residues. V shed 5 bases, J shed 5 bases, and the junction held 10 bases outside the gene matches. Germline lookup yields CDR1 LGHDT and CDR2 YNNKEL (reference sequence). The CDR3 sequence is CASSAWDRATDEQYF. CDR3 bases: TGTGCCAGCAGCGCGTGGGACAGGGCGACCGACGAGCAGTACTTC.

For the CDR3, the DNA is TGTGCCTGGAGTGTAGGGATCGACAGGAAAAACATTCAGTACTTC. Translation gives CAWSVGIDRKNIQYF. The chain is built from TRBV30 and TRBJ2-4; D might be TRBD1 (6 bases). Germline lookup yields CDR1 GTSNPN and CDR2 SVGIG (reference sequence). V was shortened by 0 bases and J by 4 bases, with 13 bases between the two germline ends. This CDR3 comprises 15 residues.

The chain carries TRBV2 and TRBJ2-3; 12 nucleotides align to TRBD1. Germline V gives CDR1 SNHLY, CDR2 FYNNEI. The CDR3 consists of 16 residues. J lost 4 bases, V lost 6 bases, and 8 bases had no gene match. The chain's CDR3 is CASRDPGQGAADTQYF. The CDR3 coding sequence is TGTGCCAGCAGGGACCCGGGACAGGGGGCGGCAGATACGCAGTATTTT.

The chain recombines TRBV10-3 with TRBJ1-5, with D tentatively TRBD1 (5 bases). CDR3 length equals 14 residues. The V gene's germline CDR1 is ENHRY and CDR2 SYGVKD. V shed 2 bases and J shed 4 bases, with 9 bases lying between them. The CDR3: CAISEIRQNQPQHF. The DNA for the CDR3 is TGTGCCATCAGTGAGATTAGACAGAATCAGCCCCAGCATTTT.

The chain couples TRBV2 to TRBJ2-2; D gene uncertain. In germline, CDR1 is SNHLY, CDR2 FYNNEI. This CDR3 comprises 16 residues. With 6 bases removed from V and 4 bases from J, the gap between germline ends came to 18 bases. The CDR3 DNA follows: TGTGCCAGCAGCGTACTTCGCCAACCTGGCACCGGGGAGCTGTTTTTT. Its protein product is CASSVLRQPGTGELFF.

This chain connects TRBV4-1 to TRBJ1-2; no clear D. Trimming removed 1 base at V and 6 bases at J, with 6 bases between. This CDR3 spans 12 amino acids. Per the germline V gene, CDR1 is MGHRA and CDR2 is YSYEKL. CDR3 in DNA: TGCGCCAGCAGCCAAGCCCTCGATGGCTACACCTTC. Its protein product is CASSQALDGYTF.

V usage is TRBV6-5 and J usage is TRBJ1-1; no clear D. Germline V CDR1 and CDR2: MNHEY, SVGAGI. V dropped 5 bases and J dropped 1 base, with 11 bases sitting between them. This CDR3 region has 14 residues. The CDR3 sequence is CASSTSGGNTEAFF. The CDR3, as DNA: TGTGCCAGCAGTACCTCCGGAGGGAACACTGAAGCTTTCTTT.

The gene calls are TRBV7-8 and TRBJ1-1; no reliable D call. With 1 base removed from V and 0 bases from J, the gap between germline ends came to 9 bases. Germline loops: CDR1 SGHVS, CDR2 FQNEAQ. CDR3 length: 15 amino acids. In DNA, the CDR3 is TGTGCCAGCAGCTTAGGGCTGGGCCTGAACACTGAAGCTTTCTTT. It yields the protein CASSLGLGLNTEAFF.

This chain uses TRBV11-2 with TRBJ1-5; no reliable D call. This CDR3 comprises 13 residues. The germline gives CDR1 SGHAT, CDR2 FQNNGV. The V end lost 0 bases, the J end lost 7 bases, and 7 bases lay between the germline ends. CDR3 in DNA: TGTGCCAGCAGCTTAGATCGGTGGCAGCCCCAGCATTTT. This sequence encodes CASSLDRWQPQHF. Complete variable domain (other parts from reference TRBV11-2 and TRBJ1-5): EAGVAQSPRYKIIEKRQSVAFWCNPISGHATLYWYQQILGQGPKLLIQFQNNGVVDDSQLPKDRFSAERLKGVDSTLKIQPAKLEDSAVYLCASSLDRWQPQHFGDGTRLSIL.